This entry lists 26 T cell receptor beta chains sequenced from one sample in a study of blood T cell repertoires in COVID-19. The table came from immunoSEQ multiplex PCR; TCRdb's copy has only in-frame clones and leaves some out. Of approximately 500,000 clones listed, over 75% were seen once; the top ten hold roughly 3.2%. The source material was peripheral blood. All receptors derive from a human donor in a cohort sampled during active COVID-19.

The chain has TRBV2 and TRBJ2-7, with TRBD2 identical over 11 bases. J was trimmed by 6 bases and V by 6 bases; bases with no gene match: 10. The CDR3 covers 15 residues. Germline V gene sequence: CDR1 SNHLY, CDR2 FYNNEI. The CDR3 sequence is CASSPPGLAGGEQYF. The CDR3 DNA follows: TGTGCCAGCAGCCCCCCGGGGCTAGCGGGAGGCGAGCAGTACTTC.

The chain is built from TRBV24-1 and TRBJ1-1; no firm D call. The V gene's germline CDR1 is KGHDR and CDR2 SFDVKD. Trimming stripped 4 bases from V and 1 base from J, with 15 bases between. CDR3 length equals 16 residues. The CDR3 sequence is CATSDPFRGWNTEAFF. In nucleotides, the CDR3 is TGTGCCACCAGTGACCCCTTTCGGGGTTGGAACACTGAAGCTTTCTTT.

The gene calls are TRBV7-2 and TRBJ2-3, with 8 bases aligning to TRBD2. The V gene end was trimmed by 2 bases and the J gene end by 5 bases; junction bases not matched to a gene: 6. The CDR3 spans 15 residues. The germline V gene encodes CDR1 SGHTA and CDR2 FQGNSA. Here the CDR3 DNA reads TGTGCCAGCAGCTTACGAGCGGGAGAAGAAGATACGCAGTATTTT. This gives the protein CASSLRAGEEDTQYF.

Written as DNA, the CDR3 is TGTGCCTGGAGTGGGGACAGGGATGGCTACACCTTC. It specifies CAWSGDRDGYTF. This chain uses TRBV30 with TRBJ1-2; 9 bases agree with TRBD1. This CDR3 is built from 12 residues. Trimming took 1 base from V and 6 from J; bases not matched to a gene: 0. Germline CDR1 GTSNPN, CDR2 SVGIG (reference sequence).

This chain joins TRBV5-4 and TRBJ2-7, with D possibly matching TRBD2 (5 bases). Germline values: CDR1 SGHNT, CDR2 YYREEE (reference sequence). With 3 bases removed from V and 2 bases from J, the gap between germline ends came to 18 bases. The CDR3 length is 16 residues. The CDR3 DNA follows: TGTGCCAGCAGCTCGGTTACGACTAAGAGCCCCTACGAGCAGTACTTC. Translated, it gives CASSSVTTKSPYEQYF.

Written as DNA, the CDR3 is TGTGCCAGCAGCCTCTCTCACGGTGGGAGGTACTCCTACAATGAGCAGTTCTTC. It is translated as CASSLSHGGRYSYNEQFF. J is TRBJ2-1 and V is TRBV7-2, with D perhaps TRBD2 (6 bases). In germline, CDR1 is SGHTA, CDR2 FQGNSA. This CDR3 has 18 amino acids. V lost 5 bases to trimming and J lost 0 bases, with 20 bases between them.

This chain links TRBV19 with TRBJ1-2; D perhaps matches TRBD1 (5 bases). V gave up 1 base and J gave up 4 bases, with 10 bases separating them. From germline, CDR1 is LNHDA and CDR2 SQIVND (reference sequence). The CDR3 covers 14 residues. CDR3 DNA sequence: TGTGCCAGTAGTATAGGGGGCAGTCCCTATGGCTACACCTTC. Its protein product is CASSIGGSPYGYTF.

This clone was found once. The chain employs TRBV11-2 and TRBJ2-7; TRBD1 might be the D (5 bases). Germline CDR1 and CDR2: SGHAT and FQNNGV. The CDR3 loop spans 15 amino acids. The V end was cut by 0 bases, the J end by 4 bases, with 13 bases between. The CDR3 DNA sequence: TGTGCCAGCAGCTTAGATCAGGGCAGGACGTACGAGCAGTACTTC. This encodes CASSLDQGRTYEQYF. The full variable domain, rest sourced from reference TRBV11-2 and TRBJ2-7, is EAGVAQSPRYKIIEKRQSVAFWCNPISGHATLYWYQQILGQGPKLLIQFQNNGVVDDSQLPKDRFSAERLKGVDSTLKIQPAKLEDSAVYLCASSLDQGRTYEQYFGPGTRLTVT.

This chain connects TRBV7-3 to TRBJ2-3; TRBD1 matches at 7 bases. CDR1 and CDR2 (germline): SGHTA, FQGTGA. Trimming cost V 2 bases and J 0 bases; bases outside gene matches: 5. This CDR3 region has 16 residues. In DNA, the CDR3 is TGTGCCAGCAGCTTATCAGCGGACAGGAGCACAGATACGCAGTATTTT. Its protein product is CASSLSADRSTDTQYF.

The chain carries TRBV30 and TRBJ1-2, with D perhaps TRBD1 (6 bases). CDR3 length: 13 residues. Germline values: CDR1 GTSNPN, CDR2 SVGIG (reference sequence). With 3 bases removed from V and 8 bases from J, the gap between germline ends came to 16 bases. DNA of the CDR3: TGTGCCTGGAGATCAGGACAGCACGGCGGCTACACCTTC. Translating it yields CAWRSGQHGGYTF.

V usage is TRBV7-9 and J usage is TRBJ2-1; possibly TRBD1 for D (5 bases). Germline V CDR1 and CDR2: SEHNR, FQNEAQ (reference sequence). V lost 5 bases to trimming and J lost 5 bases, with 16 bases between them. The CDR3 has 15 amino acids. The CDR3 region has the DNA TGTGCCAGCAGCGCAGACAGTGGATTCAACAATGAGCAGTTCTTC. It is translated as CASSADSGFNNEQFF.

This clone was seen a single time. The chain employs TRBV19 and TRBJ2-2; 9 bases agree with TRBD2. The V and J ends lost 4 bases and 4 bases, in that order; junction bases with no gene match: 7. Looked up from germline, CDR1 is LNHDA and CDR2 is SQIVND (reference sequence). The CDR3 totals 16 residues. The CDR3 loop is CASSSLLAGGTGELFF. In nucleotides, the CDR3 is TGTGCCAGTAGTAGCCTACTAGCGGGCGGCACCGGGGAGCTGTTTTTT.

This chain uses TRBV5-1 with TRBJ2-2, with 8 bases aligning to TRBD2. With 1 base clipped from V and 8 bases from J, the junction kept 10 bases outside the gene matches. CDR3 length: 16 amino acids. Germline lookup yields CDR1 SGHRS and CDR2 YFSETQ. The DNA of the CDR3 is TGCGCCAGCAGCTTGTCCGGGACTAGAAGTTCGGGGGAGCTGTTTTTT. It specifies CASSLSGTRSSGELFF.

The V gene is TRBV30, the J gene TRBJ1-2; TRBD1 is a possible D gene (5 bases). Germline CDR1 and CDR2: GTSNPN and SVGIG (reference sequence). Trimming pared 2 bases from V and 8 bases from J, leaving 12 bases between. This CDR3 contains 12 residues. The CDR3 is CAWSSGGRGYTF. The CDR3 DNA reads TGTGCCTGGAGTTCGGGGGGTAGGGGCTACACCTTC.

The chain uses TRBV11-1 and TRBJ2-5, with D uncertain. V was pared by 5 bases and J by 2 bases, with 15 bases between. This CDR3 comprises 15 residues. Germline V gene data show CDR1 as SGHAT and CDR2 as FQDESV (reference sequence). CDR3 amino acids: CASSAEGTIQETQYF. CDR3 in DNA: TGTGCCAGCAGCGCGGAAGGAACTATACAAGAGACCCAGTACTTC.

The rearrangement uses TRBV27 and TRBJ2-2; D is undetermined. V lost 10 bases and J lost 3, with 12 bases in between. The germline V gene has CDR1 MNHEY and CDR2 SMNVEV (reference sequence). The CDR3 totals 13 residues. The CDR3: CAIRDSYTGELFF. DNA of the CDR3: TGTGCCATTAGAGACTCCTACACCGGGGAGCTGTTTTTT.

This chain connects TRBV28 to TRBJ2-7, with 12 bases matching TRBD1. Germline V lookup: CDR1 MDHEN, CDR2 SYDVKM. CDR3 length: 15 residues. The junction had 6 bases not matched to a gene; V was cut back by 2 bases and J by 7 bases. Here the CDR3 DNA reads TGTGCCAGCAGTTTAAAGGGACAGGGGGCAGGGGAGCAGTACTTC. It translates to CASSLKGQGAGEQYF.

The V call is TRBV5-8, the J call TRBJ1-2; D is uncertain. V was trimmed by 5 bases and J by 1 base, leaving 6 bases between them. This CDR3 region has 12 residues. Germline-derived CDR1 and CDR2 are SGHTS and YDEGEE. The chain's CDR3 is CASRTDNYGYTF. In DNA form, the CDR3 reads TGTGCCAGCAGAACAGATAACTATGGCTACACCTTC. The full variable domain, with the rest looked up from reference TRBV5-8 and TRBJ1-2, is EAGVTQSPTHLIKTRGQQATLRCSPISGHTSVYWYQQALGLGLQFLLWYDEGEERNRGNFPPRFSGRQFPNYSSELNVNALELEDSALYLCASRTDNYGYTFGSGTRLTVV.

The rearrangement joins TRBV10-1 to TRBJ1-2, with D perhaps TRBD1 (5 bases). Per the germline V gene, CDR1 is WNHNN and CDR2 is SYGVQD (reference sequence). The CDR3 length is 14 residues. Between the trimmed V and J ends, which lost 6 bases and 1 base, there was a span of 12 bases. For the CDR3, the DNA is TGCGCCAGCAGCCCCTCGACAGTTAACTATGGCTACACCTTC. Its protein is CASSPSTVNYGYTF.

The J gene is TRBJ2-2, the V gene TRBV11-3, with D possibly being TRBD1 (5 bases). Germline lookup yields CDR1 SGHNT and CDR2 YENEEA. The V end was cut by 2 bases, the J end by 6 bases, with 7 bases between. The CDR3 length is 13 residues. The CDR3 region is CASSLRGAGELFF. In nucleotides, the CDR3 is TGTGCCAGCAGCTTAAGGGGTGCCGGGGAGCTGTTTTTT.

The V gene is TRBV27, the J gene TRBJ2-3, with TRBD2 matching 7 bases. Germline-derived CDR1 and CDR2 are MNHEY and SMNVEV (reference sequence). V dropped 6 bases and J dropped 4; count of bases not matched to a gene: 16. The CDR3 is made up of 17 amino acids. CDR3 sequence (DNA): TGTGCCAGCAGCTACACTCAGCGGGACTGGCGGCCAGATACGCAGTATTTT. This gives the protein CASSYTQRDWRPDTQYF.

This chain connects TRBV28 to TRBJ2-1; 13 nucleotides agree with TRBD2. V lost 2 bases and J lost 0; bases outside the gene matches: 7. This CDR3 region has 19 residues. The V gene's germline CDR1 is MDHEN and CDR2 SYDVKM. Here the CDR3 reads CASSLAGLAGPSSYNEQFF. In nucleotides, the CDR3 is TGTGCCAGCAGTTTAGCGGGACTAGCGGGGCCGAGCTCCTACAATGAGCAGTTCTTC.

Turning to this clone: Other DNA sequences from this sample encode an identical CDR3 as well. This rearrangement joins TRBV5-1 to TRBJ2-7; tentatively, D is TRBD1 (6 bases). Trimming left V 1 base short and J 0 bases short, with 8 bases between. CDR3 length: 14 amino acids. From germline, CDR1 is SGHRS and CDR2 YFSETQ. CDR3 region: CASSLTGSSYEQYF. In nucleotides, the CDR3 is TGCGCCAGCAGCTTGACAGGGAGCTCCTACGAGCAGTACTTC. Based on the CDR3 plus reference TRBV5-1 and TRBJ2-7, the full variable domain is KAGVTQTPRYLIKTRGQQVTLSCSPISGHRSVSWYQQTPGQGLQFLFEYFSETQRNKGNFPGRFSGRQFSNSRSEMNVSTLELGDSALYLCASSLTGSSYEQYFGPGTRLTVT.

This clone occurred a few times. The genes are TRBV6-5 and TRBJ1-1, with 10 bases aligning to TRBD1. Germline values: CDR1 MNHEY, CDR2 SVGAGI. J was trimmed by 7 bases and V by 5 bases; bases with no gene match: 7. The CDR3 sequence is 14 residues long. The CDR3 protein is CASSTTGGSNEAFF. The CDR3 DNA sequence: TGTGCCAGCAGTACGACAGGGGGCTCCAATGAAGCTTTCTTT.

The V and J genes are TRBV3-1 (or the pseudogene TRBV3-2) and TRBJ1-2; 11 nucleotides align to TRBD1. The CDR3 spans 17 residues. V was pared by 1 base and J by 3 bases, with 7 bases of the junction left unmatched. Germline V gives CDR1 LGHDT, CDR2 YNNKEL (reference sequence). The CDR3 sequence is CASSQGSRTGGYYGYTF. CDR3 DNA: TGTGCCAGCAGCCAAGGCTCCCGGACAGGGGGCTACTATGGCTACACCTTC.

The V gene is TRBV29-1, the J gene TRBJ2-5, with D maybe TRBD2 (6 bases). In germline, CDR1 is SQVTM, CDR2 ANQGSEA. Trimming took 1 base from V and 4 from J, leaving 10 bases between them. The CDR3 length is 13 residues. The CDR3 DNA sequence: TGCAGCGTTGAAGGGGGGGTAGCAGAGACCCAGTACTTC. Translated, it gives CSVEGGVAETQYF. Combining the CDR3 with reference TRBV29-1 and TRBJ2-5 gives the whole variable domain SAVISQKPSRDICQRGTSLTIQCQVDSQVTMMFWYRQQPGQSLTLIATANQGSEATYESGFVIDKFPISRPNLTFSTLTVSNMSPEDSSIYLCSVEGGVAETQYFGPGTRLLVL.